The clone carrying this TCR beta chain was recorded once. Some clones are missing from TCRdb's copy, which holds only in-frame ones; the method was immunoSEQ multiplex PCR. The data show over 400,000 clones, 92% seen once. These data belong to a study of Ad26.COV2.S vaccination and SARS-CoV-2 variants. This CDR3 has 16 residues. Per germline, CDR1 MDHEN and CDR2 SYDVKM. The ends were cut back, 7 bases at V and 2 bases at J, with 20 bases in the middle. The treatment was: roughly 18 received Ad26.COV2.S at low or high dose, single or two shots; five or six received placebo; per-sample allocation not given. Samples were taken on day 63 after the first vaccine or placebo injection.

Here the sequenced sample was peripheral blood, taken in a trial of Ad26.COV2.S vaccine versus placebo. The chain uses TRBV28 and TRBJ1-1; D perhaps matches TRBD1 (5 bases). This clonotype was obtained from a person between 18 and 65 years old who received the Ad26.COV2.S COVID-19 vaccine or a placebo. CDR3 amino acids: CASTRLSRDSNTEAFF. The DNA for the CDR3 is TGTGCCAGCACCAGACTAAGCAGGGATTCTAACACTGAAGCTTTCTTT.